The 26 T cell receptor beta chains listed next were all sequenced from one sample in a study of blood T cell repertoires in COVID-19. The protocol was immunoSEQ multiplex PCR, while the TCRdb copy is restricted to in-frame clones and leaves out a portion. Of 140,000 to 150,000 clones in the sample, 84% are singletons; the top ten hold almost 6%. The sample was PBMCs or T cells enriched from blood (not recorded which). The receptors here all came from a woman between 50 and 59 years old who had been exposed to COVID-19.

The chain combines TRBV7-9 with TRBJ2-2; tentatively, D is TRBD1 (5 bases). V dropped 0 bases and J dropped 1 base, with 6 bases sitting between them. This CDR3 region has 15 residues. Germline V gives CDR1 SEHNR, CDR2 FQNEAQ (reference sequence). The CDR3 nucleotides are TGTGCCAGCAGCTTAGCAGGGGTGAACACCGGGGAGCTGTTTTTT. Protein product: CASSLAGVNTGELFF.

This clone showed up just once. The rearrangement joins TRBV7-2 to TRBJ2-7; perhaps TRBD1 as D (7 bases). Germline-derived CDR1 and CDR2 are SGHTA and FQGNSA. The CDR3 contains 19 residues. V shed 4 bases and J shed 0 bases, with 25 bases lying between them. The CDR3 DNA sequence: TGTGCCAGCAGCTCTCCCACAGGGGACTCTACCTATAGCTCCTACGAGCAGTACTTC. It codes for CASSSPTGDSTYSSYEQYF.

The chain employs TRBV5-1 and TRBJ2-7, with TRBD2 identical over 9 bases. The CDR3 has 15 amino acids. J lost 4 bases, V lost 0 bases, and 5 bases had no gene match. CDR1 SGHRS and CDR2 YFSETQ come from the germline V gene. CDR3 sequence: CASSLGGGREYEQYF. CDR3 nucleotides: TGCGCCAGCAGCTTGGGCGGCGGGAGGGAGTACGAGCAGTACTTC.

The V call is TRBV5-6, the J call TRBJ2-1; TRBD2 matches 11 bases. V was pared by 0 bases and J by 6 bases, with 8 bases of the junction left unmatched. This CDR3 is 17 amino acids long. CDR1 SGHDT and CDR2 YYEEEE come from the germline V gene. The CDR3 DNA follows: TGTGCCAGCAGCTTGGGTGGGGTGCTAGCGGGAGGCAATGAGCAGTTCTTC. It encodes CASSLGGVLAGGNEQFF.

This rearrangement joins TRBV7-8 to TRBJ2-1; D perhaps matches TRBD1 (5 bases). Trimming stripped 4 bases from V and 4 bases from J, with 17 bases between. Germline V gene lookup returns CDR1 SGHVS and CDR2 FQNEAQ. The length of the CDR3 is 16 residues. DNA of the CDR3: TGTGCCAGCAGCTCGACAGACAAAATCCAGTACAATGAGCAGTTCTTC. Translated, it gives CASSSTDKIQYNEQFF.

The chain's CDR3 is CAWSEFYRQNTEAFF. CDR3 nucleotides: TGTGCCTGGAGCGAGTTTTACAGACAGAACACTGAAGCTTTCTTT. The rearrangement uses TRBV30 and TRBJ1-1; no clear D gene. V was cut by 3 bases and J by 1 base, with 15 bases left in between. The CDR3 runs 15 residues. Germline loops: CDR1 GTSNPN, CDR2 SVGIG (reference sequence).

The V and J genes are TRBV15 and TRBJ1-5, with D uncertain. V was pared by 2 bases and J by 0 bases, with 8 bases between. CDR1 and CDR2 (germline): LNHNV, YYDKDF (reference sequence). The CDR3 sequence is 15 residues long. The CDR3 loop is CATSRLAYSNQPQHF. In nucleotides, the CDR3 is TGTGCCACCAGCAGATTAGCTTATAGCAATCAGCCCCAGCATTTT. Variable domain in full (rest from reference TRBV15 and TRBJ1-5): DAMVIQNPRYQVTQFGKPVTLSCSQTLNHNVMYWYQQKSSQAPKLLFHYYDKDFNNEADTPDNFQSRRPNTSFCFLDIRSPGLGDTAMYLCATSRLAYSNQPQHFGDGTRLSIL.

This chain joins TRBV6-2 or TRBV6-3 and TRBJ1-1; maybe TRBD1 (5 bases). The CDR3 contains 17 residues. V lost 0 bases to trimming and J lost 1 base, with 15 bases between them. Germline V gene lookup returns CDR1 MNHEY and CDR2 SVGEGT. In DNA form, the CDR3 reads TGTGCCAGCAGTTACTCGGGGGGTCGTGGTTCGAACACTGAAGCTTTCTTT. The encoded protein is CASSYSGGRGSNTEAFF.

The chain joins TRBV5-1 to TRBJ1-1; TRBD1 aligns across 11 bases. V gave up 1 base and J gave up 4 bases; unmatched junction bases: 15. CDR3 length: 19 residues. Germline-derived CDR1 and CDR2 are SGHRS and YFSETQ. The CDR3 DNA reads as TGCGCCAGCAGCTTGTTCTCTTCACGGACAGGGGGCGTGGGCACTGAAGCTTTCTTT. It encodes CASSLFSSRTGGVGTEAFF. Full variable domain (outside the CDR3, taken from reference TRBV5-1 and TRBJ1-1): KAGVTQTPRYLIKTRGQQVTLSCSPISGHRSVSWYQQTPGQGLQFLFEYFSETQRNKGNFPGRFSGRQFSNSRSEMNVSTLELGDSALYLCASSLFSSRTGGVGTEAFFGQGTRLTVV.

V and J are TRBV13 and TRBJ2-7, with D perhaps TRBD2 (5 bases). The V end was cut by 5 bases, the J end by 7 bases, with 18 bases between. This CDR3 region has 14 residues. The germline V gene encodes CDR1 PRHDT and CDR2 FYEKMQ (reference sequence). This chain's CDR3 is CASSPRLGPGEQYF. The DNA of the CDR3 is TGTGCCAGCAGCCCTCGACTGGGCCCGGGGGAGCAGTACTTC.

There are a few counts of this clone. J is TRBJ1-1 and V is TRBV30, with 11 bases matching TRBD1. Germline-derived CDR1 and CDR2 are GTSNPN and SVGIG (reference sequence). CDR3 size: 15 residues. V shed 5 bases, J shed 0 bases, and the junction held 5 bases outside the gene matches. The DNA for the CDR3 is TGTGCCTGGCGCCGGGACAGGGGGGTGAACACTGAAGCTTTCTTT. Its translation: CAWRRDRGVNTEAFF.

The gene calls are TRBV11-3 and TRBJ2-5; TRBD1 matches 7 bases. This CDR3 has 15 amino acids. Trimming took 5 bases from V and 2 from J; bases not matched to a gene: 8. Looked up from germline, CDR1 is SGHNT and CDR2 is YENEEA. DNA for the CDR3: TGTGCCAGCAGCCGCCGCACAGGGGAACAAGAGACCCAGTACTTC. It specifies CASSRRTGEQETQYF.

The chain uses TRBV9 and TRBJ2-2; 11 nucleotides match TRBD1. Per the germline V gene, CDR1 is SGDLS and CDR2 is YYNGEE. The V and J ends lost 0 bases and 4 bases, in that order; junction bases with no gene match: 2. The CDR3 consists of 16 residues. This chain's CDR3 is CASSVGTGGITGELFF. The CDR3 nucleotides are TGTGCCAGCAGCGTAGGGACAGGGGGCATCACCGGGGAGCTGTTTTTT.

The DNA for the CDR3 is TGCGCCAGCAGCTTGGCGTCTAGGGACAGGGTCCGCTACACCTTC. It specifies CASSLASRDRVRYTF. This chain connects TRBV5-1 to TRBJ1-2, with TRBD1 identical over 9 bases. The CDR3 sequence is 15 residues long. Trimming at V came to 0 bases and at J to 9 bases, leaving 9 bases not matched to a gene. Germline loops: CDR1 SGHRS, CDR2 YFSETQ.

The chain joins TRBV11-3 to TRBJ2-3, with TRBD1 matching 9 bases. The germline CDR1 and CDR2 sequences are SGHNT and YENEEA. V dropped 0 bases and J dropped 3; count of bases not matched to a gene: 4. The CDR3 is made up of 16 amino acids. The CDR3 nucleotides are TGTGCCAGCAGCTTAGATGGCGGGACAGGGACAGATACGCAGTATTTT. Amino acid sequence: CASSLDGGTGTDTQYF.

This chain joins TRBV19 and TRBJ2-2, with 8 bases identical to TRBD2. After removal of 6 bases from V and 3 bases from J, the junction contained 9 bases not matched to a gene. This CDR3 spans 16 amino acids. Germline CDR1 is LNHDA and CDR2 is SQIVND (reference sequence). The CDR3 here is CASSTIAGIDTGELFF. CDR3 in DNA: TGTGCCAGTAGCACTATAGCGGGAATCGACACCGGGGAGCTGTTTTTT.

V and J are TRBV20-1 and TRBJ1-4; D gene ambiguous. The CDR3 covers 11 residues. Per germline, CDR1 DFQATT and CDR2 SNEGSKA (reference sequence). V was clipped by 4 bases and J by 5 bases, with 5 bases between them. Here the CDR3 DNA reads TGCAGTGCTACGCTAAATGAAAAACTGTTTTTT. Translated, it gives CSATLNEKLFF.

The CDR3 sequence: CASSRGGAAGELFF. CDR3 DNA: TGTGCCAGCAGCCGCGGGGGGGCGGCCGGGGAGCTGTTTTTT. The genes are TRBV7-3 and TRBJ2-2; 9 bases are shared with TRBD2. The CDR3 length is 14 residues. Germline CDR1 reads SGHTA; CDR2 reads FQGTGA. V gave up 5 bases and J gave up 6 bases; unmatched junction bases: 4.

J is TRBJ2-1 and V is TRBV19, with 9 bases lining up with TRBD2. CDR3 length: 14 residues. Germline V gene data show CDR1 as LNHDA and CDR2 as SQIVND (reference sequence). V lost 5 bases, J lost 7 bases, and 6 bases stayed unmatched. The CDR3 reads CASSGTSLINEQFF. The CDR3 nucleotides are TGTGCCAGTAGTGGGACTAGCCTTATTAATGAGCAGTTCTTC. The variable domain in full, completed from reference TRBV19 and TRBJ2-1, reads DGGITQSPKYLFRKEGQNVTLSCEQNLNHDAMYWYRQDPGQGLRLIYYSQIVNDFQKGDIAEGYSVSREKKESFPLTVTSAQKNPTAFYLCASSGTSLINEQFFGPGTRLTVL.

This clone was seen only a few times. This rearrangement joins TRBV6-5 to TRBJ2-7; the match to TRBD1 covers 7 bases. This CDR3 has 15 amino acids. Germline loops: CDR1 MNHEY, CDR2 SVGAGI. Germline trimming cut 8 bases from V and 2 bases from J; bases unmatched to any gene: 12. This CDR3 is CASGPQGTAPYEQYF. The CDR3 DNA follows: TGTGCCAGCGGCCCTCAAGGGACAGCTCCCTACGAGCAGTACTTC.

CDR3 sequence (DNA): TGCGCCAGCAGCTCCGACAGGGCGAGGGAGGGCTACACCTTC. This translates into CASSSDRAREGYTF. V usage is TRBV5-1 and J usage is TRBJ1-2; 7 bases map to TRBD1. This CDR3 has 14 amino acids. The germline CDR1 and CDR2 sequences are SGHRS and YFSETQ. V shed 3 bases, J shed 8 bases, and the junction held 10 bases outside the gene matches.

This rearrangement joins TRBV25-1 to TRBJ1-1; 10 bases align to TRBD1. V lost 9 bases and J lost 4; bases outside the gene matches: 8. The CDR3 extends over 14 amino acids. The V gene's germline CDR1 is MGHDK and CDR2 SYGVNS. For the CDR3, the DNA is TGTGCCAGTTCGACAGGGGGCGCAGGCACTGAAGCTTTCTTT. Its translation is CASSTGGAGTEAFF.

The rearrangement links TRBV19 to TRBJ2-1; 7 bases are shared with TRBD2. This CDR3 is built from 14 residues. Germline-derived CDR1 and CDR2 are LNHDA and SQIVND (reference sequence). The V gene end was trimmed by 6 bases and the J gene end by 1 base; junction bases not matched to a gene: 3. For the CDR3, the DNA is TGTGCCAGTAGGCTAGCGGCTTCCTACAATGAGCAGTTCTTC. It codes for CASRLAASYNEQFF.

The table lists this clone with many counts. This sequence joins TRBV5-1 and TRBJ1-1; tentatively, D is TRBD1 (6 bases). Trimming pared 4 bases from V and 5 bases from J, leaving 15 bases between. This CDR3 is 14 amino acids long. Germline V gene lookup returns CDR1 SGHRS and CDR2 YFSETQ. CDR3 nucleotide sequence: TGCGCCAGCAGCGCCCACAGGGAGCGGACTGAAGCTTTCTTT. Its translation is CASSAHRERTEAFF.

The chain is built from TRBV5-6 and TRBJ2-1, with D possibly matching TRBD1 (5 bases). This CDR3 spans 16 amino acids. Trimming pared 6 bases from V and 4 bases from J, leaving 20 bases between. Germline CDR1 is SGHDT and CDR2 is YYEEEE. CDR3 sequence: CASKPSRQSLYNEQFF. The CDR3 bases are TGTGCCAGCAAACCGTCCCGACAGAGCCTTTACAATGAGCAGTTCTTC.

V usage is TRBV27 and J usage is TRBJ1-1, with D maybe TRBD1 (5 bases). V was cut by 5 bases and J by 11 bases, with 15 bases left in between. Germline-derived CDR1 and CDR2 are MNHEY and SMNVEV (reference sequence). CDR3 length equals 12 residues. The CDR3 is CASSPLGASAFF. CDR3 DNA sequence: TGTGCCAGCAGTCCCCTAGGGGCGTCGGCTTTCTTT.